One sample yielded the 26 T cell receptor beta chains listed below, sequenced in a study of shared clonotypes between healthy human individuals. Sequencing was performed with immunoSEQ multiplex PCR; in TCRdb, only in-frame clones are kept and a portion is missing. The data contain millions of clones, just under 95% of them singletons. Cells designated naive CD8 were CD45RO-negative and were positively selected for CCR7, with terminally differentiated effector memory CD45RA+ cells excluded. Material: naive CD8+ T cells sorted from blood. The receptor set was obtained from a man between 18 and 29 years old in good health.

This chain uses TRBV4-3 with TRBJ2-1, with D possibly matching TRBD2 (5 bases). Per the germline V gene, CDR1 is LGHNA and CDR2 is YSLEER. The CDR3 sequence is 16 residues long. The ends were cut back, 3 bases at V and 15 bases at J, with 27 bases in the middle. CDR3 amino acids: CASSQVKEEFLGRRFF. In DNA form, the CDR3 reads TGCGCCAGCAGCCAGGTGAAGGAGGAATTCTTGGGTCGACGGTTCTTC.

The chain has TRBV5-6 and TRBJ2-1; 7 bases align to TRBD2. The CDR3 is made up of 13 amino acids. The V segment lost 7 bases and the J segment 5 bases; nucleotides outside the gene matches: 6. Germline loops: CDR1 SGHDT, CDR2 YYEEEE. The CDR3 region is CASDLAGDNEQFF. For the CDR3, the DNA is TGTGCCAGCGATCTTGCGGGGGACAATGAGCAGTTCTTC.

The chain has TRBV28 and TRBJ2-5; 7 bases match TRBD2. Germline-derived CDR1 and CDR2 are MDHEN and SYDVKM. V dropped 2 bases and J dropped 4; count of bases not matched to a gene: 10. This CDR3 contains 16 residues. The CDR3 DNA sequence: TGTGCCAGCAGTTTAGGTACGGGGGGTAGACTAGAGACCCAGTACTTC. Protein sequence: CASSLGTGGRLETQYF.

This rearrangement joins TRBV6-5 to TRBJ2-7; D may match TRBD1 or TRBD2 (5 bases each). Germline V gene sequence: CDR1 MNHEY, CDR2 SVGAGI. V was trimmed by 1 base and J by 2 bases, leaving 15 bases between them. This CDR3 is built from 16 residues. The CDR3 loop is CASSYYSGTAAYEQYF. The DNA of the CDR3 is TGTGCCAGCAGTTACTACTCCGGGACCGCTGCCTACGAGCAGTACTTC.

This chain connects TRBV20-1 to TRBJ2-1; D is unclear. This CDR3 is 11 amino acids long. Trimming removed 0 bases at V and 9 bases at J, with 6 bases between. CDR1 and CDR2 from the germline V gene are DFQATT and SNEGSKA (reference sequence). The CDR3 protein is CSARDLTEQFF. The DNA of the CDR3 is TGCAGTGCTAGAGATTTAACTGAGCAGTTCTTC.

The chain recombines TRBV30 with TRBJ2-7; D remains ambiguous. The CDR3 loop spans 11 amino acids. Trimming stripped 0 bases from V and 7 bases from J, with 7 bases between. CDR1 is GTSNPN and CDR2 is SVGIG in the germline V gene (reference sequence). The CDR3 sequence is CAWSVNGEQYF. The CDR3 DNA reads as TGTGCCTGGAGTGTTAACGGGGAGCAGTACTTC.

V is TRBV12-5 and J is TRBJ2-3; no clear D. V dropped 0 bases and J dropped 0 bases, with 13 bases sitting between them. CDR1 and CDR2 (germline): LGHNT, FRNRAP. The CDR3 loop spans 17 amino acids. The DNA for the CDR3 is TGTGCTAGTGGTTTGGTAATCCTTCCGCCTAGCACAGATACGCAGTATTTT. Encoded protein: CASGLVILPPSTDTQYF.

CDR3 amino acids: CASSLPLAGQSTETQYF. The CDR3 DNA follows: TGTGCCAGCAGCTTACCCCTAGCGGGGCAGTCAACAGAGACCCAGTACTTC. The J gene is TRBJ2-5, the V gene TRBV11-2; the match to TRBD2 covers 9 bases. The V gene end was trimmed by 2 bases and the J gene end by 4 bases; junction bases not matched to a gene: 11. The CDR3 consists of 17 residues. Germline V gene sequence: CDR1 SGHAT, CDR2 FQNNGV.

A note on this clone: The germline gene is not matched at one end of the junction; a read error may be the cause. This chain joins TRBV27 and TRBJ2-1, with D perhaps matching TRBD2 (5 bases). Germline V gene lookup returns CDR1 MNHEY and CDR2 SMNVEV (reference sequence). The CDR3 runs to 16 residues. DNA of the CDR3: TGTGCCAGTAGTTTCCTAGGCGGGCACTCCTACAATGAGCAGTTCTTC. Its translation: CASSFLGGHSYNEQFF.

Turning to this clone: The same CDR3 also results from other DNA sequences found in this sample. This chain joins TRBV6-5 and TRBJ2-7, with D perhaps TRBD1 (6 bases). V lost 0 bases to trimming and J lost 2 bases, with 14 bases between them. CDR1 is MNHEY, CDR2 SVGAGI, per germline. The CDR3 has 16 residues. CDR3 sequence: CASSYSVGQVTYEQYF. The CDR3 DNA sequence: TGTGCCAGCAGTTACTCGGTGGGACAAGTAACCTACGAGCAGTACTTC.

The genes are TRBV7-9 and TRBJ1-4, with TRBD1 as a possible D gene (5 bases). Germline lookup yields CDR1 SEHNR and CDR2 FQNEAQ (reference sequence). The V gene lost 5 bases and the J gene lost 8 bases, with 15 bases spanning the gap. This CDR3 is 14 amino acids long. Written as DNA, the CDR3 is TGTGCCAGCAGCCAATCGGACACCGGGGAAAAACTGTTTTTT. Translated, it gives CASSQSDTGEKLFF.

CDR3 residues: CASSFLTGSSYNEQFF. In nucleotides, the CDR3 is TGCGCCAGCAGCTTCCTGACGGGGAGCTCCTACAATGAGCAGTTCTTC. The chain carries TRBV5-1 and TRBJ2-1, with a tentative D call TRBD2 (5 bases). Germline CDR1 is SGHRS and CDR2 is YFSETQ. The CDR3 length is 16 residues. Trimming took 2 bases from V and 0 from J, leaving 12 bases between them.

This sequence joins TRBV29-1 and TRBJ2-7, with TRBD1 identical over 12 bases. There are 14 residues in the CDR3. Looked up from germline, CDR1 is SQVTM and CDR2 is ANQGSEA. V was pared by 2 bases and J by 5 bases, with 4 bases of the junction left unmatched. The CDR3 spells CSVERDRGLNEQYF. The CDR3, as DNA: TGCAGCGTTGAAAGGGACAGGGGGCTAAACGAGCAGTACTTC.

Comment on this clone: Other DNA sequences of this sample code for an identical CDR3. The V and J genes are TRBV27 and TRBJ2-7; 8 bases are a match to TRBD1. This CDR3 comprises 14 residues. V lost 3 bases and J lost 3; bases outside the gene matches: 4. Germline CDR1 reads MNHEY; CDR2 reads SMNVEV (reference sequence). The CDR3 DNA follows: TGTGCCAGCAGTTTCAGGACAGGGCTCTACGAGCAGTACTTC. Its protein product is CASSFRTGLYEQYF.

The chain combines TRBV7-9 with TRBJ2-3, with 8 nucleotides matching TRBD2. V trimming: 5 bases; J trimming: 2 bases; junction bases outside the gene matches: 9. This CDR3 region has 16 residues. CDR1 and CDR2 (germline): SEHNR, FQNEAQ (reference sequence). CDR3 sequence: CASSPGLALPTDTQYF. The CDR3 DNA sequence: TGTGCCAGCAGCCCAGGACTAGCACTTCCCACAGATACGCAGTATTTT. The full variable domain, completed using reference TRBV7-9 and TRBJ2-3, is DTGVSQNPRHKITKRGQNVTFRCDPISEHNRLYWYRQTLGQGPEFLTYFQNEAQLEKSRLLSDRFSAERPKGSFSTLEIQRTEQGDSAMYLCASSPGLALPTDTQYFGPGTRLTVL.

This clone was seen once. The gene calls are TRBV6-6 and TRBJ2-3; D call uncertain. V lost 10 bases to trimming and J lost 1 base, with 18 bases between them. This CDR3 has 15 residues. Germline V CDR1 and CDR2: MNHNY, SVGAGI (reference sequence). This CDR3 is CATHPLATRTDTQYF. The DNA of the CDR3 is TGTGCCACCCACCCCTTGGCGACCCGCACAGATACGCAGTATTTT.

As for this clone: Other DNA sequences of this sample code for an identical CDR3. The chain carries TRBV5-6 and TRBJ2-7; TRBD2 matches 9 bases. The V segment lost 4 bases and the J segment 4 bases; nucleotides outside the gene matches: 6. The CDR3 has 14 residues. The germline CDR1 and CDR2 sequences are SGHDT and YYEEEE. The chain's CDR3 is CASSTGLARYEQYF. The CDR3 region has the DNA TGTGCCAGCAGCACGGGACTAGCCAGGTACGAGCAGTACTTC.

The chain combines TRBV19 with TRBJ2-7; the D gene is possibly TRBD1 (5 bases). The germline V gene has CDR1 LNHDA and CDR2 SQIVND (reference sequence). The CDR3 is made up of 13 amino acids. V was pared by 10 bases and J by 4 bases, with 17 bases between. CDR3 residues: CATSPGRAYEQYF. CDR3 nucleotide sequence: TGTGCCACCAGTCCCGGCAGGGCGTACGAGCAGTACTTC. Variable domain in full (rest from reference TRBV19 and TRBJ2-7): DGGITQSPKYLFRKEGQNVTLSCEQNLNHDAMYWYRQDPGQGLRLIYYSQIVNDFQKGDIAEGYSVSREKKESFPLTVTSAQKNPTAFYLCATSPGRAYEQYFGPGTRLTVT.

On this clone: The same CDR3 also results from other DNA sequences found in this sample. The CDR3 coding sequence is TGCGCCAGCAGCCTTACTAGCGGGAGCTCCTACAATGAGCAGTTCTTC. Encoded protein: CASSLTSGSSYNEQFF. The gene calls are TRBV4-1 and TRBJ2-1; 11 bases align to TRBD2. J was trimmed by 0 bases and V by 4 bases; bases with no gene match: 2. Germline CDR1 is MGHRA and CDR2 is YSYEKL. The CDR3 has 16 amino acids.

This clone was found many times. The identical CDR3 is also encoded by other nucleotide sequences in the sample. J is TRBJ1-1 and V is TRBV27, with TRBD1 identical over 7 bases. V lost 5 bases, J lost 0 bases, and 6 bases stayed unmatched. Looked up from germline, CDR1 is MNHEY and CDR2 is SMNVEV (reference sequence). The CDR3 is 15 residues long. CDR3 residues: CASSPSTGLNTEAFF. In DNA form, the CDR3 reads TGTGCCAGCAGTCCCTCGACAGGGTTGAACACTGAAGCTTTCTTT.

The gene calls are TRBV11-2 and TRBJ2-2; possibly TRBD2 for D (5 bases). V was pared by 11 bases and J by 6 bases, with 13 bases between. Germline values: CDR1 SGHAT, CDR2 FQNNGV. CDR3 length equals 12 residues. The CDR3 nucleotides read TGTGCCGGAGGATTAGTGTCCGGGGAGCTGTTTTTT. It specifies CAGGLVSGELFF.

This chain joins TRBV4-3 and TRBJ2-3; 9 bases match TRBD2. This CDR3 region has 18 residues. V shed 0 bases and J 4 bases; nucleotides not matched to a gene: 11. CDR1 and CDR2 from the germline V gene are LGHNA and YSLEER. The CDR3 sequence: CASSQDGAGGGGADTQYF. In DNA form, the CDR3 reads TGCGCCAGCAGCCAAGATGGAGCGGGAGGTGGGGGGGCAGATACGCAGTATTTT.

This chain uses TRBV19 with TRBJ1-2; no definite D call. CDR3 length: 15 amino acids. Between the trimmed V and J ends, which lost 3 bases and 5 bases, there was a span of 16 bases. In germline, CDR1 is LNHDA, CDR2 SQIVND (reference sequence). The CDR3 here is CASSIDTESKYGYTF. The CDR3 nucleotides are TGTGCCAGTAGTATCGATACCGAGAGCAAGTATGGCTACACCTTC. The full variable domain, rest sourced from reference TRBV19 and TRBJ1-2, is DGGITQSPKYLFRKEGQNVTLSCEQNLNHDAMYWYRQDPGQGLRLIYYSQIVNDFQKGDIAEGYSVSREKKESFPLTVTSAQKNPTAFYLCASSIDTESKYGYTFGSGTRLTVV.

CDR3: CASSPAPTDTQYF. The CDR3 nucleotides read TGTGCCAGCTCACCCGCCCCCACAGATACGCAGTATTTT. The chain couples TRBV18 to TRBJ2-3; D is unclear. The CDR3 has 13 residues. The germline CDR1 and CDR2 sequences are KGHSH and LQKENI. With 3 bases removed from V and 2 bases from J, the gap between germline ends came to 6 bases.

About this clone: Other DNA sequences in the same sample also yield this CDR3. The J gene is TRBJ1-5, the V gene TRBV7-9; D ambiguous. The CDR3 spans 14 residues. Germline CDR1 SEHNR, CDR2 FQNEAQ (reference sequence). The V end lost 1 base, the J end lost 4 bases, and 8 bases lay between the germline ends. The CDR3 bases are TGTGCCAGCAGCTTAGTAGGTTCGAATCAGCCCCAGCATTTT. It encodes CASSLVGSNQPQHF.

The rearrangement links TRBV4-1 to TRBJ1-1; D is perhaps TRBD1 (6 bases). V was cut by 7 bases and J by 3 bases, with 18 bases left in between. In germline, CDR1 is MGHRA, CDR2 YSYEKL. This CDR3 contains 15 residues. The CDR3 DNA reads as TGCGCCAGCACCCCATCGACAGGAACGTACACTGAAGCTTTCTTT. Its protein is CASTPSTGTYTEAFF.